This is a list of T cell receptor beta chains from one sample in a study of blood T cell repertoires in COVID-19. Only in-frame clones appear in the TCRdb table, and some are missing; sequencing was by immunoSEQ multiplex PCR. Here the sample spans some 150,000 clones, around 87% being singletons. What was sequenced was peripheral blood. The receptor set was obtained from a woman between 55 and 75 years old with active or convalescent COVID-19. Both conserved end residues are part of each CDR3. Fields, in order: D gene, clone size, J gene, V gene, CDR3 DNA, CDR3 protein. A D gene is named only where the DNA matches it firmly. Clone size is stated in some rows and not others, as once, few, many or a class when expanded.

TRBD1,NA,TRBJ2-1,TRBV7-3,TGTGCCAGCAGCCCTGGACAGGTTGGTGAGCAGTTCTTC,CASSPGQVGEQFF
NA,NA,TRBJ1-5,TRBV6-2/TRBV6-3,TGTGCCAGCAGTTCCCTCGCGGCTCTCCTCAGACCCAACGATCAGCCCCAGCATTTT,CASSSLAALLRPNDQPQHF
NA,NA,TRBJ2-7,TRBV10-1,TGCGCCAGCAGCAGAGGGTCCTACGAGCAGTACTTC,CASSRGSYEQYF
TRBD1,NA,TRBJ1-2,TRBV7-8,TGTGCCAGCAGCCGCGGACAGGGGGCTGGCTACACCTTC,CASSRGQGAGYTF
NA,few,TRBJ2-2,TRBV5-1,TGCGCCAGCAGCCCCAAGACAGCTTCCTCATTAGGAACCGGGGAGCTGTTTTTT,CASSPKTASSLGTGELFF
NA,NA,TRBJ2-2,TRBV12-3/TRBV12-4,TGTGCCAGCAGTCTCCAGGGTGTCGGGGAGCTGTTTTTT,CASSLQGVGELFF
NA,NA,TRBJ2-2,TRBV4-3,TGCGCCAGCAGCCAAGATGGGGGGAGTGGCACCGGGGAGCTGTTTTTT,CASSQDGGSGTGELFF
TRBD2,once,TRBJ2-1,TRBV6-5,TGTGCCAGCAGTTACTCGAATAGCGGGGAATATGAGCAGTTCTTC,CASSYSNSGEYEQFF
NA,NA,TRBJ1-5,TRBV5-5,TGTGCCAGCAGCAACGTCCAGGGATCTAGCAATCAGCCCCAGCATTTT,CASSNVQGSSNQPQHF
TRBD1,few,TRBJ1-6,TRBV10-3,TGTGCCATCAGTGAGACGGGGACAGAAAATTCACCCCTCCACTTT,CAISETGTENSPLHF
NA,NA,TRBJ1-2,TRBV5-1,TGCGCCAGCAGCTTGAGAGAAGCTAACTATGGCTACACCTTC,CASSLREANYGYTF
TRBD2,NA,TRBJ2-1,TRBV6-2/TRBV6-3,TGTGCCAGCAGTCCCGCCGGGGGGGCGATCAATGAGCAGTTCTTC,CASSPAGGAINEQFF
TRBD2,NA,TRBJ2-3,TRBV4-3,TGCGCCAGCAGCCAAGATTCCCCCGGGGGGACTAGCACAGATACGCAGTATTTT,CASSQDSPGGTSTDTQYF
TRBD1,NA,TRBJ1-2,TRBV7-2,TGTGCCAGCAGCTTAGGGGGACAGGGAGATCTCGGCTACACCTTC,CASSLGGQGDLGYTF
TRBD1,NA,TRBJ1-2,TRBV5-4,TGTGCCATCAGCGGACAGGGAGCTGGCTATGGCTACACCTTC,CAISGQGAGYGYTF
NA,NA,TRBJ1-3,TRBV29-1,TGCAGCGTTGAGGACAGCTTCTCTGGAAACACCATATATTTT,CSVEDSFSGNTIYF
TRBD1,NA,TRBJ2-7,TRBV2,TGTGCCAGCAGTGAAGGAGGGGGCAAGGACGAGCAGTACTTC,CASSEGGGKDEQYF
TRBD1,NA,TRBJ2-5,TRBV12-5,TGTGCTAGTGGTTTGGGACAGGGATGGCAGACCCAGTACTTC,CASGLGQGWQTQYF
TRBD1,NA,TRBJ1-6,TRBV6-6,TGTGCCAGCAGTTCGGGACAGGGGTCTAATTCACCCCTCCACTTT,CASSSGQGSNSPLHF
TRBD1,NA,TRBJ2-2,TRBV18,TGTGCCAGCTCACCACCCCGGGACAGGGGGAGCACCGGGGAGCTGTTTTTT,CASSPPRDRGSTGELFF
NA,NA,TRBJ1-2,TRBV30,TGTGCCTGGAGTCCCGAATACGGGACAAGGCCCTATGGCTACACCTTC,CAWSPEYGTRPYGYTF
TRBD1,once,TRBJ1-6,TRBV3-1/TRBV3-2,TGTGCCAGCAGCCAAGGACTCACCGGGACAGGGGTGAATTCACCCCTCCACTTT,CASSQGLTGTGVNSPLHF
NA,NA,TRBJ1-5,TRBV25-1,TGTGCCAGCAGTTTCGGACCAGGGACCCAGCATTTT,CASSFGPGTQHF
TRBD2,NA,TRBJ2-5,TRBV12-5,TGTGCTAGTGGTTTGGGGACTAGCGGGTTCCAAGAGACCCAGTACTTC,CASGLGTSGFQETQYF
NA,once,TRBJ1-5,TRBV7-8,TGTGCCAGCAGCTCCGGTGCGGTTGGTAGCAATCAGCCCCAGCATTTT,CASSSGAVGSNQPQHF
TRBD2,NA,TRBJ2-1,TRBV10-2,TGCGCCAGCGCCGGACTAGCGGGGGGCCGCAATGAGCAGTTCTTC,CASAGLAGGRNEQFF
NA,once,TRBJ2-7,TRBV6-2/TRBV6-3,TGTGCCAGCAGTTATTCCCGACTGAACTCCTACGAGCAGTACTTC,CASSYSRLNSYEQYF
TRBD1,NA,TRBJ2-5,TRBV6-5,TGTGCCAGCGCATGGGGCAGGGGGTCCCAAGAGACCCAGTACTTC,CASAWGRGSQETQYF
NA,few,TRBJ1-2,TRBV5-6,TGTGCCAGCAGCTTGGCCGGTGTCGGTCGTGGCTACACCTTC,CASSLAGVGRGYTF
NA,many,TRBJ2-3,TRBV7-9,TGTGGGGGGCAAGGTACTAGCACAGATACGCAGTATTTT,CGGQGTSTDTQYF
TRBD1,NA,TRBJ1-4,TRBV19,TGTGCCAGTAGCGACAGGGGGACTGAAAAACTGTTTTTT,CASSDRGTEKLFF
NA,NA,TRBJ2-3,TRBV11-2,TGTGCCAGCAGCTTAGTAGCGCATACGCAGTATTTT,CASSLVAHTQYF
NA,NA,TRBJ1-4,TRBV29-1,TGCAGCGTTGGGGGGAGGGAAAAACTGTTTTTT,CSVGGREKLFF
NA,NA,TRBJ1-2,TRBV10-3,TGTGCCATCAGTGACGGGTTTCGGGGAGGCTACACCTTC,CAISDGFRGGYTF
NA,NA,TRBJ1-1,TRBV4-3,TGCGCCAGCAGCCAAGAGAGGGTATTGAACACTGAAGCTTTCTTT,CASSQERVLNTEAFF
TRBD2,NA,TRBJ2-5,TRBV11-2,TGTGCCAGCACCAAGGGAGGGAACCAAGAGACCCAGTACTTC,CASTKGGNQETQYF
NA,NA,TRBJ1-1,TRBV11-2,TGTGCCAGCAAACCCCTCGGGGGAGCAGACACTGAAGCTTTCTTT,CASKPLGGADTEAFF
NA,NA,TRBJ2-7,TRBV27,TGTGCCAGCAGTTCCCATACTAGTCGAATCTACGAGCAGTACTTC,CASSSHTSRIYEQYF
TRBD2,NA,TRBJ2-2,TRBV7-3,TGTGCCAGCAGCCCCCCACTAGCGGGGGTGTTGATGGGCGGGGAGCTGTTTTTT,CASSPPLAGVLMGGELFF
NA,NA,TRBJ1-6,TRBV6-1,TGTGCCAGCAGTGAAGACACAGGGTTGGATTCACCCCTCCACTTT,CASSEDTGLDSPLHF
NA,NA,TRBJ2-7,TRBV5-1,TGCGCCAGCAGCGTAGGTGACAGGGATAGCGGCGAGCAGTACTTC,CASSVGDRDSGEQYF
NA,NA,TRBJ2-5,TRBV14,TGTGCCAGCAGCCAAGAATCTGAGACCCAGTACTTC,CASSQESETQYF
TRBD1,NA,TRBJ1-2,TRBV7-8,TGTGCCAGCAGCTTAGCCGGGGACAGGGGGAGATATGGCTACACCTTC,CASSLAGDRGRYGYTF
NA,NA,TRBJ1-6,TRBV5-4,TGTGCCAGCAGCTTGGTGTTCCGGGGTGGGAATTCACCCCTCCACTTT,CASSLVFRGGNSPLHF